One and the same sample provided the 19 T cell receptor beta chains below, sequenced in a study of CD8 T cells in Susac syndrome (dated by TCRdb to about 2019). The protocol used for the library was the immunoSEQ multiplex PCR assay. RNA was extracted using the RNeasy kit, and roughly 0.45 to 1 microgram was reverse transcribed with random hexamers. TCRdb's own reprocessing of the public reads used fastp at Q25 and MiXCR and kept productive beta chains. All rows with the same CDR3 protein become a single entry with the most common DNA and genes. Across this sample there are 150,000 to 200,000 distinct CDR3 sequences, with around 94% seen only once. Over 0.12% of the sample lies in the top ten. Sequenced material: CD4+ T cells from PBMCs. The receptors shown here come from a human donor in good health.

The rearrangement links TRBV18 to TRBJ1-1; D call uncertain. The CDR3 contains 13 residues. Per germline, CDR1 KGHSH and CDR2 LQKENI. Trimming took off 2 bases at V and 5 bases at J, with 9 bases between the two ends. Here the CDR3 DNA reads TGTGCCAGCTCACCATTAGCAGCGACTGAAGCTTTCTTT. It codes for CASSPLAATEAFF. The full variable domain, completed using reference TRBV18 and TRBJ1-1, is NAGVMQNPRHLVRRRGQEARLRCSPMKGHSHVYWYRQLPEEGLKFMVYLQKENIIDESGMPKERFSAEFPKEGPSILRIQQVVRGDSAAYFCASSPLAATEAFFGQGTRLTVV.

The V call is TRBV5-1, the J call TRBJ2-2; D gene ambiguous. Looked up from germline, CDR1 is SGHRS and CDR2 is YFSETQ. The CDR3 spans 14 residues. Trimming left V 4 bases short and J 1 base short, with 8 bases between. CDR3 DNA sequence: TGCGCCAGCAGCACGACAAGGAACACCGGGGAGCTGTTTTTT. As protein: CASSTTRNTGELFF.

V gene TRBV7-3 combines with J gene TRBJ1-1, with D hard to call. Germline loops: CDR1 SGHTA, CDR2 FQGTGA. The CDR3 loop spans 15 amino acids. Trimming cost V 2 bases and J 6 bases, with 16 bases left between them. CDR3 region: CASSLGSEGTSEAFF. The CDR3 DNA reads TGTGCCAGCAGCTTAGGGTCCGAGGGAACCTCTGAAGCTTTCTTT.

CDR3 in amino acids: CSAQGQGGYEQYF. DNA of the CDR3: TGCAGCGCCCAAGGACAGGGCGGATACGAGCAGTACTTC. The gene calls are TRBV29-1 and TRBJ2-7; 8 bases agree with TRBD1. The germline gives CDR1 SQVTM, CDR2 ANQGSEA. The CDR3 length is 13 residues. With V trimmed by 7 bases and J by 4 bases, 9 bases remained unmatched.

The rearrangement joins TRBV7-8 to TRBJ1-6, with D maybe TRBD1 (6 bases). Between the trimmed V and J ends, which lost 4 bases and 10 bases, there was a span of 14 bases. This CDR3 is 14 amino acids long. The germline V gene has CDR1 SGHVS and CDR2 FQNEAQ. CDR3 loop: CASSSQGYRSPLHF. The CDR3 nucleotides read TGTGCCAGCAGCTCACAGGGTTATCGGTCACCCCTCCACTTT.

The genes are TRBV4-2 and TRBJ2-7, with a tentative D call TRBD1 (6 bases). Germline assignment: CDR1 LGHNA and CDR2 YNFKEQ. V shed 4 bases and J shed 0 bases, with 10 bases lying between them. The CDR3 contains 14 residues. DNA for the CDR3: TGTGCCAGCAGCCGCGACAGGCTCTCCTACGAGCAGTACTTC. Residues: CASSRDRLSYEQYF.

The chain uses TRBV12-3 or TRBV12-4 and TRBJ2-7; tentative D call: TRBD1 (6 bases). V was cut by 1 base and J by 5 bases, with 18 bases left in between. This CDR3 region has 16 residues. Here the CDR3 reads CASSLGGPGERDEQYF. CDR3 in DNA: TGTGCCAGCAGTTTAGGGGGGCCAGGGGAGCGCGACGAGCAGTACTTC.

The rearrangement uses TRBV2 and TRBJ1-4, with D possibly TRBD1 on 5 matching bases. The CDR3 is 14 amino acids. V was clipped by 3 bases and J by 8 bases, with 13 bases between them. The V gene's germline CDR1 is SNHLY and CDR2 FYNNEI. The CDR3 here is CASSDWGSREKLFF. The CDR3 DNA follows: TGTGCCAGCAGTGATTGGGGGAGTAGAGAAAAACTGTTTTTT.

The chain has TRBV18 and TRBJ1-1; D perhaps matches TRBD1 (5 bases). Trimming removed 3 bases from V and 2 bases from J, with 10 bases in between. From germline, CDR1 is KGHSH and CDR2 LQKENI. This CDR3 has 14 amino acids. This CDR3 is CASSPRQPNTEAFF. As DNA, the CDR3 is TGTGCCAGCTCACCGCGACAGCCTAACACTGAAGCTTTCTTT.

This chain links TRBV20-1 with TRBJ2-1; TRBD1 matches at 11 bases. The CDR3 contains 15 residues. The germline CDR1 and CDR2 sequences are DFQATT and SNEGSKA (reference sequence). V trimming: 1 base; J trimming: 9 bases; junction bases outside the gene matches: 8. The CDR3 sequence is CSARGRGQGAIEQFF. The DNA for the CDR3 is TGCAGTGCTAGAGGGCGTGGACAGGGGGCTATTGAGCAGTTCTTC.

V and J are TRBV7-9 and TRBJ2-5; the D gene is possibly TRBD2 (5 bases). This CDR3 comprises 12 residues. The germline V gene has CDR1 SEHNR and CDR2 FQNEAQ (reference sequence). Deletions cut 11 bases from V and 7 bases from J, with 17 bases between. The CDR3 DNA follows: TGTGCCGCCCTGGGTGTCGGAGGGACCCAGTACTTC. This translates into CAALGVGGTQYF. The full variable domain, in which reference TRBV7-9 and TRBJ2-5 provide the parts outside the CDR3, is DTGVSQNPRHKITKRGQNVTFRCDPISEHNRLYWYRQTLGQGPEFLTYFQNEAQLEKSRLLSDRFSAERPKGSFSTLEIQRTEQGDSAMYLCAALGVGGTQYFGPGTRLLVL.

The rearrangement links TRBV18 to TRBJ2-7, with a tentative D call TRBD2 (5 bases). Between the trimmed V and J ends, which lost 3 bases and 6 bases, there was a span of 9 bases. The CDR3 is 12 amino acids. Germline CDR1 KGHSH, CDR2 LQKENI. CDR3 loop: CASSPGVSEQYF. The CDR3 DNA follows: TGTGCCAGCTCACCCGGGGTGAGCGAGCAGTACTTC.

The V and J genes are TRBV14 and TRBJ2-3, with D unclear. The germline gives CDR1 SGHDN, CDR2 FVKESK. The CDR3 length is 12 residues. V shed 7 bases and J shed 4 bases, with 9 bases lying between them. The CDR3 DNA sequence: TGTGCCAGCAACGATTGGGCAGATACGCAGTATTTT. Translation: CASNDWADTQYF.

The chain is built from TRBV29-1 and TRBJ2-7, with TRBD2 as a possible D gene (6 bases). Germline CDR1 reads SQVTM; CDR2 reads ANQGSEA. The CDR3 consists of 13 residues. V was pared by 4 bases and J by 0 bases, with 10 bases between. The CDR3 DNA reads as TGCAGCGTTGTTCAGCGGGCCTCCTACGAGCAGTACTTC. Amino acids: CSVVQRASYEQYF.

This clonotype was recorded a few times. The chain uses TRBV6-6 and TRBJ1-1; 8 nucleotides match TRBD1. Germline V gives CDR1 MNHNY, CDR2 SVGAGI (reference sequence). The CDR3 has 13 residues. V shed 5 bases, J shed 4 bases, and the junction held 3 bases outside the gene matches. This chain's CDR3 is CASSPQGGTEAFF. CDR3 nucleotide sequence: TGTGCCAGCAGTCCACAGGGGGGCACTGAAGCTTTCTTT.

The count of this clonotype is one. The chain joins TRBV27 to TRBJ2-7; tentatively, D is TRBD1 (6 bases). In germline, CDR1 is MNHEY, CDR2 SMNVEV (reference sequence). The length of the CDR3 is 14 residues. The V gene lost 4 bases and the J gene lost 7 bases, with 17 bases spanning the gap. The CDR3 DNA is TGTGCCAGCAGTTCAGGGGTGCTCTTGGGAGAGCAGTACTTC. Encoded protein: CASSSGVLLGEQYF.

V gene TRBV20-1 combines with J gene TRBJ1-5, with unresolved D. Germline V gene data show CDR1 as DFQATT and CDR2 as SNEGSKA (reference sequence). The CDR3 length is 13 residues. Trimming took off 3 bases at V and 2 bases at J, with 8 bases between the two ends. CDR3 coding DNA: TGCAGTGCTAGTGCATGGGGCAATCAGCCCCAGCATTTT. Translated: CSASAWGNQPQHF.

V usage is TRBV7-9 and J usage is TRBJ1-6, with 8 bases lining up with TRBD1. V trimming: 5 bases; J trimming: 5 bases; junction bases outside the gene matches: 5. The germline gives CDR1 SEHNR, CDR2 FQNEAQ (reference sequence). The CDR3 length is 15 residues. CDR3 amino acids: CASSATGGDNSPLHF. Written as DNA, the CDR3 is TGTGCCAGCAGCGCCACAGGGGGGGATAATTCACCCCTCCACTTT.

The chain joins TRBV2 to TRBJ2-1; 10 bases are shared with TRBD2. This CDR3 contains 14 residues. The germline V gene has CDR1 SNHLY and CDR2 FYNNEI. The V and J ends lost 4 bases and 4 bases, in that order; junction bases with no gene match: 1. The CDR3 DNA is TGTGCCAGCAGTGGACTAGCGGGTTACAATGAGCAGTTCTTC. Protein: CASSGLAGYNEQFF. Full variable domain (outside the CDR3, taken from reference TRBV2 and TRBJ2-1): EPEVTQTPSHQVTQMGQEVILRCVPISNHLYFYWYRQILGQKVEFLVSFYNNEISEKSEIFDDQFSVERPDGSNFTLKIRSTKLEDSAMYFCASSGLAGYNEQFFGPGTRLTVL.